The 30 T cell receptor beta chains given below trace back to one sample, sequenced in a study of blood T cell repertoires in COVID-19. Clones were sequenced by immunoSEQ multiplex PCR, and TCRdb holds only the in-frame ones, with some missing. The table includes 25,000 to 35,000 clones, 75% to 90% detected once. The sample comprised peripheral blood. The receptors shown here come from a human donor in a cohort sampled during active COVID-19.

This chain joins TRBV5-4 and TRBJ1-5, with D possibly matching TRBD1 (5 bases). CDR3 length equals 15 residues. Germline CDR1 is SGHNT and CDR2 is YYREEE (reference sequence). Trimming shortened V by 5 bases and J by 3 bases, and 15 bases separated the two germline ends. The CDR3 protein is CASRPPPGVNQPQHF. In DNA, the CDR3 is TGTGCCAGCAGACCCCCCCCGGGGGTCAATCAGCCCCAGCATTTT.

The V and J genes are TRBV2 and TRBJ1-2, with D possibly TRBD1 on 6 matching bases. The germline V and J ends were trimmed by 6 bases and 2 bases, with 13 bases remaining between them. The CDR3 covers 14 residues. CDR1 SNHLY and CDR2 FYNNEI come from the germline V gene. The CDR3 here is CASSIRGSNYGYTF. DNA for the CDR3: TGTGCCAGCAGCATCAGGGGATCGAACTATGGCTACACCTTC.

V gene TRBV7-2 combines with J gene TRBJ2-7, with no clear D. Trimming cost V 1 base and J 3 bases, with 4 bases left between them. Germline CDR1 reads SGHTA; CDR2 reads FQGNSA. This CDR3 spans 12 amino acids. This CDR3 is CASSLGSYEQYF. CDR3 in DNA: TGTGCCAGCAGCTTAGGGAGCTACGAGCAGTACTTC. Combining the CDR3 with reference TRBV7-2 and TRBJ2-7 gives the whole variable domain GAGVSQSPSNKVTEKGKDVELRCDPISGHTALYWYRQSLGQGLEFLIYFQGNSAPDKSGLPSDRFSAERTGGSVSTLTIQRTQQEDSAVYLCASSLGSYEQYFGPGTRLTVT.

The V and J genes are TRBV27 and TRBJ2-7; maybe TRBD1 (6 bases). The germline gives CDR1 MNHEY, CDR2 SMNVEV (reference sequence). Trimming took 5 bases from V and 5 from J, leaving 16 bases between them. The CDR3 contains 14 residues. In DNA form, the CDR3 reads TGTGCCAGCAGTCACCGGGACAATAGGAACGAGCAGTACTTC. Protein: CASSHRDNRNEQYF.

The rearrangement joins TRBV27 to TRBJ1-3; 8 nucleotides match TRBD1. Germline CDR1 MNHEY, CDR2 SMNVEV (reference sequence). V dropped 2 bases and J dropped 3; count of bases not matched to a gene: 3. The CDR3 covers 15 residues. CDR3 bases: TGTGCCAGCAGTTTAGACAGGGGCCTTGGAAACACCATATATTTT. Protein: CASSLDRGLGNTIYF.

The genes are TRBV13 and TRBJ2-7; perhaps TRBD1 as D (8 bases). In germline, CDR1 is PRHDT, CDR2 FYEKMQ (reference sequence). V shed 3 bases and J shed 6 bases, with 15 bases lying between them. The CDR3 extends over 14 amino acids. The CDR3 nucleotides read TGTGCCAGCAGCTTCGGACAGGGCGGGAGCGAGCAGTACTTC. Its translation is CASSFGQGGSEQYF. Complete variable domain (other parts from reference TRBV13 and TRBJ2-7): AAGVIQSPRHLIKEKRETATLKCYPIPRHDTVYWYQQGPGQDPQFLISFYEKMQSDKGSIPDRFSAQQFSDYHSELNMSSLELGDSALYFCASSFGQGGSEQYFGPGTRLTVT.

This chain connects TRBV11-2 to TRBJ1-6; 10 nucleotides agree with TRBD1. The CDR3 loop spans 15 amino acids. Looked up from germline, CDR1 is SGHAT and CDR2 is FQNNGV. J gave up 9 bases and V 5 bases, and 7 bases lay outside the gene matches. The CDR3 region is CASSVKGQGLSPLHF. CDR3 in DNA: TGTGCCAGCAGCGTAAAGGGACAGGGGCTTTCACCCCTCCACTTT. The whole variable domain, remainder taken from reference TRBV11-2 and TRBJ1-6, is EAGVAQSPRYKIIEKRQSVAFWCNPISGHATLYWYQQILGQGPKLLIQFQNNGVVDDSQLPKDRFSAERLKGVDSTLKIQPAKLEDSAVYLCASSVKGQGLSPLHFGNGTRLTVT.

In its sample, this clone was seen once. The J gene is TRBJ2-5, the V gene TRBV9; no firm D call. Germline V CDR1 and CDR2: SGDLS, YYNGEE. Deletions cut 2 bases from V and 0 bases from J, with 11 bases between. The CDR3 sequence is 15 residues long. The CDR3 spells CASSVIIQNQETQYF. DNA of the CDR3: TGTGCCAGCAGCGTCATTATACAGAACCAAGAGACCCAGTACTTC.

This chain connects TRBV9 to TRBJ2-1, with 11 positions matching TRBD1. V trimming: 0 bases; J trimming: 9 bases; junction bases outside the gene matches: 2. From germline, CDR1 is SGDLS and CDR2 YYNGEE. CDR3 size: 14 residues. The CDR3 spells CASSVVGTGGEQFF. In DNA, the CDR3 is TGTGCCAGCAGCGTAGTTGGGACAGGGGGTGAGCAGTTCTTC.

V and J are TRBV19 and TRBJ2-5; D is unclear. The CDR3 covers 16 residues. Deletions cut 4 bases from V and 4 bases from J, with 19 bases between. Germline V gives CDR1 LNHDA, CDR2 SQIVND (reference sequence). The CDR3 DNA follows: TGTGCCAGTAGTACCTCCCGGGTCCTGGCCGTAGAGACCCAGTACTTC. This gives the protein CASSTSRVLAVETQYF.

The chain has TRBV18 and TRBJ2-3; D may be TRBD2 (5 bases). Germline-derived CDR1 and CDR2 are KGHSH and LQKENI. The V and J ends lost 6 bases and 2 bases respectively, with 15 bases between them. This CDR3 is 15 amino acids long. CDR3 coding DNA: TGTGCCAGCTCCCTCGTTAGCGATATCACAGATACGCAGTATTTT. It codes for CASSLVSDITDTQYF.

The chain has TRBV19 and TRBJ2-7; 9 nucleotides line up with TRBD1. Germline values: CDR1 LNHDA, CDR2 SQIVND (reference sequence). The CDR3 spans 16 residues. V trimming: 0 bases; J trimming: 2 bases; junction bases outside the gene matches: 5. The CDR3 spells CASSIDPGTGTYEQYF. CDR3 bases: TGTGCCAGTAGTATAGACCCAGGGACAGGGACCTACGAGCAGTACTTC.

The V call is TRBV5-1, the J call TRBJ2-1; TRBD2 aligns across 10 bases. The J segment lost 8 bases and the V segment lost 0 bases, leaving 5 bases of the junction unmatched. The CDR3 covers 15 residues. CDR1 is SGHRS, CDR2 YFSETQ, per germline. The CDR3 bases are TGCGCCAGCAGCTTGGCGGGACTAGCGATCGATGAGCAGTTCTTC. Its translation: CASSLAGLAIDEQFF.

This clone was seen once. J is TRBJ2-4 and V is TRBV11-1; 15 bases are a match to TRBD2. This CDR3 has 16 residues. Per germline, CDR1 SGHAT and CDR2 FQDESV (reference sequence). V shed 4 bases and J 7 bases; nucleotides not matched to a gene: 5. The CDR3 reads CASSWTSGRGINIQYF. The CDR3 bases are TGTGCCAGCAGCTGGACTAGCGGGAGGGGTATCAACATTCAGTACTTC.

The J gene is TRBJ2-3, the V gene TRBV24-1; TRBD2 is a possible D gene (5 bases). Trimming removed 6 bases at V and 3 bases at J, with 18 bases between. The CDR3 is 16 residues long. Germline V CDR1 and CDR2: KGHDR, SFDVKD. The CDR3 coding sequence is TGTGCCACCAGTCAAGGAGGAGGAGTGGGTACAGATACGCAGTATTTT. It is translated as CATSQGGGVGTDTQYF.

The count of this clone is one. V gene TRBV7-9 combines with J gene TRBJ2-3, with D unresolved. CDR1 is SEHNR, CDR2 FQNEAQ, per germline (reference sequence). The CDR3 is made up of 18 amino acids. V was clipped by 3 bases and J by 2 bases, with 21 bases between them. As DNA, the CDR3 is TGTGCCAGCAGCTTCCCTCTTCGCGCCCCCGATTCCACAGATACGCAGTATTTT. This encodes CASSFPLRAPDSTDTQYF.

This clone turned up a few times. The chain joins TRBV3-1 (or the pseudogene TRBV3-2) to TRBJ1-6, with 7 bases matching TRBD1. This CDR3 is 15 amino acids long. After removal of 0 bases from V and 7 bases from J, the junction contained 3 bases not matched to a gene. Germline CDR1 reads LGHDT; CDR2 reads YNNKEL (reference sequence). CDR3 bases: TGTGCCAGCAGCCAAGATGCAGGGGGGAATTCACCCCTCCACTTT. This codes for CASSQDAGGNSPLHF.

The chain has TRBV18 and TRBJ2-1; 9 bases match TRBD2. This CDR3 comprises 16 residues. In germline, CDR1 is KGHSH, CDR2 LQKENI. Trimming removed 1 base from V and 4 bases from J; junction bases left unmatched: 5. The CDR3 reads CASSPRGGRGYNEQFF. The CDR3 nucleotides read TGTGCCAGCTCACCACGCGGCGGGAGGGGATACAATGAGCAGTTCTTC.

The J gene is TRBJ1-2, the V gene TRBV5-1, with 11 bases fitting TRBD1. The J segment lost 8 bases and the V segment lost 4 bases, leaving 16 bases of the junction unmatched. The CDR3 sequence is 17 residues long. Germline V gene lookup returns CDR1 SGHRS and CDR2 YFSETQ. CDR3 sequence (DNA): TGCGCCAGCAGCCAAAAGCGGACAGGGGGCGAGGAAGGAGGCTACACCTTC. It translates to CASSQKRTGGEEGGYTF.

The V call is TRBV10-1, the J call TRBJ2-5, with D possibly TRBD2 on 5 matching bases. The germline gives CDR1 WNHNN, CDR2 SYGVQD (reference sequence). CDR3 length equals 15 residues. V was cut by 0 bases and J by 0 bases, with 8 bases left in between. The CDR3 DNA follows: TGCGCCAGCAGTGAGTCGTCGGGGTACCAAGAGACCCAGTACTTC. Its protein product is CASSESSGYQETQYF.

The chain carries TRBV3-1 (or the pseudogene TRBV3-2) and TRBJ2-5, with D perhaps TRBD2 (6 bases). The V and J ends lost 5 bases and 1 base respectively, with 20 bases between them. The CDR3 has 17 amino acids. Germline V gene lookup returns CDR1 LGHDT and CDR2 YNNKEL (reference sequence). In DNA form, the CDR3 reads TGTGCCAGCAGCATGCATGGGAGGTCAGGCCTCCAAGAGACCCAGTACTTC. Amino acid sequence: CASSMHGRSGLQETQYF.

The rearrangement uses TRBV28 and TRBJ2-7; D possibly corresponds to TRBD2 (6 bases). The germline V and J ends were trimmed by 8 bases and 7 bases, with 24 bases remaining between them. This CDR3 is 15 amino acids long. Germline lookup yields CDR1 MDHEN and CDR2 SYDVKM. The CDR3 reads CASGDRGRGGWEQYF. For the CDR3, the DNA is TGTGCCAGCGGAGATAGGGGCCGTGGGGGGTGGGAGCAGTACTTC.

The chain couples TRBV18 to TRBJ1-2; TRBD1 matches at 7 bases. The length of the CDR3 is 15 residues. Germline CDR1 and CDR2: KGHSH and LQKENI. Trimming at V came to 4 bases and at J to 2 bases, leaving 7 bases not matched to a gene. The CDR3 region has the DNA TGTGCCAGCTCACGTTACGAGACAGGGAACTATGGCTACACCTTC. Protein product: CASSRYETGNYGYTF.

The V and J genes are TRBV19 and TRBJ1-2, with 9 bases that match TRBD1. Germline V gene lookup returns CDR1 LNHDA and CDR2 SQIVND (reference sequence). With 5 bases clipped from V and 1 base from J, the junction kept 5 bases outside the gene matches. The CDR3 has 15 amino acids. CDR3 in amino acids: CASSLGTGSNYGYTF. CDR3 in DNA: TGTGCCAGTAGTTTGGGGACAGGGAGTAACTATGGCTACACCTTC.

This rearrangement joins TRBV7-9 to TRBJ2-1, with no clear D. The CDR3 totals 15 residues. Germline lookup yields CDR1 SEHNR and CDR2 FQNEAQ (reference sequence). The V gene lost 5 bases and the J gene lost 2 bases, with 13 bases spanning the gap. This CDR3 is CASSPRQRPYNEQFF. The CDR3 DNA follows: TGTGCCAGCAGCCCCCGGCAGCGACCCTACAATGAGCAGTTCTTC.

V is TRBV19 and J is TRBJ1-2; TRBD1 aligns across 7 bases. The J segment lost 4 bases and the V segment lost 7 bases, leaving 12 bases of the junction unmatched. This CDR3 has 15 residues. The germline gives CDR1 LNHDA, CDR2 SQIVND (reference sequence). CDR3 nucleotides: TGTGCCAGTACCACAACAGGGGCGGGTCCCTATGGCTACACCTTC. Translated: CASTTTGAGPYGYTF. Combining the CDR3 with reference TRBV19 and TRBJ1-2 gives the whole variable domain DGGITQSPKYLFRKEGQNVTLSCEQNLNHDAMYWYRQDPGQGLRLIYYSQIVNDFQKGDIAEGYSVSREKKESFPLTVTSAQKNPTAFYLCASTTTGAGPYGYTFGSGTRLTVV.

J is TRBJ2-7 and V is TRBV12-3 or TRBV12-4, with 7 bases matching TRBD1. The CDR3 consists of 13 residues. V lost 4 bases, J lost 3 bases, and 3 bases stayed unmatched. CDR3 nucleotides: TGTGCCAGCAGTTATGGGACAGTCTACGAGCAGTACTTC. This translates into CASSYGTVYEQYF.

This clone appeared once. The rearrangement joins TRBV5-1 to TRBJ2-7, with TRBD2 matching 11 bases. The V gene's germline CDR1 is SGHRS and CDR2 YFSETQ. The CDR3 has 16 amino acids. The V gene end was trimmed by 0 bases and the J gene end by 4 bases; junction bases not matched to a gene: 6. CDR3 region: CASSLGGTSGYYEQYF. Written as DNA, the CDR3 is TGCGCCAGCAGCTTGGGCGGGACTAGCGGATATTACGAGCAGTACTTC.

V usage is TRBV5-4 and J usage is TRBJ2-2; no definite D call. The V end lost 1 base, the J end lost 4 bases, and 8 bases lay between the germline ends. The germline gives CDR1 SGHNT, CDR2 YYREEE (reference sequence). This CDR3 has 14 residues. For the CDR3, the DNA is TGTGCCAGCAGCTTGCCGAGTGGCACCGGGGAGCTGTTTTTT. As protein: CASSLPSGTGELFF.

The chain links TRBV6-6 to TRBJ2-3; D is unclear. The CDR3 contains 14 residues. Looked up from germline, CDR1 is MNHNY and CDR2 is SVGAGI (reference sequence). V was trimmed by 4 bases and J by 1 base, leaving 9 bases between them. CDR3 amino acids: CASSFDGGTDTQYF. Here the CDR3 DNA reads TGTGCCAGCAGTTTCGACGGAGGCACAGATACGCAGTATTTT.